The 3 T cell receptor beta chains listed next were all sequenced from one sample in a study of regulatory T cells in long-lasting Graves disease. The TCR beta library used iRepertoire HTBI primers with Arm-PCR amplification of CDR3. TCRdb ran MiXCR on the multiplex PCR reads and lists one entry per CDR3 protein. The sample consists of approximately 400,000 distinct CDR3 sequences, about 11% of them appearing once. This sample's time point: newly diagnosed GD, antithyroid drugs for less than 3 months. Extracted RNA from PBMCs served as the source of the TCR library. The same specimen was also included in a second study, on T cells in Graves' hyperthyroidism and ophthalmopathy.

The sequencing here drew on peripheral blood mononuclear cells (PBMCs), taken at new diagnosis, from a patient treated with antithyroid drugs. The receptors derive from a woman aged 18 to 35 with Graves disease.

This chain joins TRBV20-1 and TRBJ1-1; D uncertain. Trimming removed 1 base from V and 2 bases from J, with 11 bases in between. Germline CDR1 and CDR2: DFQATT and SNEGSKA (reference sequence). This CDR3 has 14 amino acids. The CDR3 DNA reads TGCAGTGCTAGAGGCGGGTCAGCAAACACTGAAGCTTTCTTT. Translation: CSARGGSANTEAFF.

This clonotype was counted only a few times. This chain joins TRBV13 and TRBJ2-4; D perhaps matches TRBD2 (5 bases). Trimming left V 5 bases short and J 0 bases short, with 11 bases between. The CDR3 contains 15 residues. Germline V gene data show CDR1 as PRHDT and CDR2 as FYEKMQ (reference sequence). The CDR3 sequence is CASSERGRAKNIQYF. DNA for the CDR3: TGTGCCAGCAGCGAGAGAGGGAGAGCCAAAAACATTCAGTACTTC.

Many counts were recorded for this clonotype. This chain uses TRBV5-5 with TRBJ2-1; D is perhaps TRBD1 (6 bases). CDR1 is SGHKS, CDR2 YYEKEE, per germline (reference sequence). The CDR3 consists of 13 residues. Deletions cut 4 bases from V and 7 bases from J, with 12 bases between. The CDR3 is CASSTRGGNEQFF. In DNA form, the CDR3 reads TGTGCCAGCAGCACCAGGGGCGGGAATGAGCAGTTCTTC.